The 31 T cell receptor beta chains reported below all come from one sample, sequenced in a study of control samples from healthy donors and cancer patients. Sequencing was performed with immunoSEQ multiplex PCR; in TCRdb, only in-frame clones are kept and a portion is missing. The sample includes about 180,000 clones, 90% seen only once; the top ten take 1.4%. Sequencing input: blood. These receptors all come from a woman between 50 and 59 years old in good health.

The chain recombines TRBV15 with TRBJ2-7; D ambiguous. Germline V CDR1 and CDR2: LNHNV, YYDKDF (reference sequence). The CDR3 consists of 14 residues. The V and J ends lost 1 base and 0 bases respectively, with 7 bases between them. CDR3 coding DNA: TGTGCCACCAGCAGAGGGCAGGACTCCTACGAGCAGTACTTC. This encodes CATSRGQDSYEQYF.

As DNA, the CDR3 is TGTGCCAGTAGGGGACTAATGTTCAATCAGCCCCAGCATTTT. Translating it yields CASRGLMFNQPQHF. The V call is TRBV19, the J call TRBJ1-5; TRBD1 is a possible D gene (5 bases). The V gene lost 6 bases and the J gene lost 3 bases, with 12 bases spanning the gap. There are 14 residues in the CDR3. Per the germline V gene, CDR1 is LNHDA and CDR2 is SQIVND (reference sequence). Together with reference TRBV19 and TRBJ1-5, the CDR3 gives the full variable domain: DGGITQSPKYLFRKEGQNVTLSCEQNLNHDAMYWYRQDPGQGLRLIYYSQIVNDFQKGDIAEGYSVSREKKESFPLTVTSAQKNPTAFYLCASRGLMFNQPQHFGDGTRLSIL.

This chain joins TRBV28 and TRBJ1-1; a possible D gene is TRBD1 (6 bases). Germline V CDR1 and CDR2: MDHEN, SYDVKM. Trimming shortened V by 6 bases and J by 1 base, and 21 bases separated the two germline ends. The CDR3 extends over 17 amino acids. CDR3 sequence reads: CASRLVGQTSGNTEAFF. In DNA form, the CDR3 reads TGTGCCAGCAGGCTTGTGGGACAAACATCGGGGAACACTGAAGCTTTCTTT.

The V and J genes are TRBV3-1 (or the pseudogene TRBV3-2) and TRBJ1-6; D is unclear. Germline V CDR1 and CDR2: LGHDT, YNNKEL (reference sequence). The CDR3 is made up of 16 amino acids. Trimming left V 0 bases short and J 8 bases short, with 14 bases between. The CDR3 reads CASSQESAGLHSPLHF. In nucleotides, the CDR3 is TGTGCCAGCAGCCAAGAATCGGCAGGTCTTCATTCACCCCTCCACTTT.

The CDR3 is CSAPTVYGYTF. CDR3 DNA sequence: TGCAGTGCTCCGACAGTGTATGGCTACACCTTC. The chain is built from TRBV20-1 and TRBJ1-2; the D gene is possibly TRBD1 (5 bases). Trimming removed 5 bases from V and 5 bases from J, with 9 bases in between. This CDR3 has 11 residues. Germline V lookup: CDR1 DFQATT, CDR2 SNEGSKA (reference sequence).

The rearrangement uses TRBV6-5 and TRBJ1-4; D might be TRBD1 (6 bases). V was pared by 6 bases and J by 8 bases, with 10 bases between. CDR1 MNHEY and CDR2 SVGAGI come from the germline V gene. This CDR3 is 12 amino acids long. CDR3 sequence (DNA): TGTGCCAGCAGAGCAGGGGAAGAAAAACTGTTTTTT. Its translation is CASRAGEEKLFF.

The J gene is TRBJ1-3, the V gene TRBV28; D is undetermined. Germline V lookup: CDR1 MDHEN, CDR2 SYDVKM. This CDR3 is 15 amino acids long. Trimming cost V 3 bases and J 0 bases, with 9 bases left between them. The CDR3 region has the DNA TGTGCCAGCAGTTTTTGGGCGTCCTCTGGAAACACCATATATTTT. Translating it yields CASSFWASSGNTIYF.

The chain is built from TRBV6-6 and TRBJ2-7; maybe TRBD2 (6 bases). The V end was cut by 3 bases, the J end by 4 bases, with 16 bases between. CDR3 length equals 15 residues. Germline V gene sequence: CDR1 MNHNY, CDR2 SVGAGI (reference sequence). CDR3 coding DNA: TGTGCCAGCAGTTATCCCGTGGGGGGTCTGTACGAGCAGTACTTC. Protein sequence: CASSYPVGGLYEQYF.

CDR3 sequence (DNA): TGTGCCAGCAGCCCAGGACTGGGAAACTATGGCTACACCTTC. Its translation is CASSPGLGNYGYTF. The gene calls are TRBV9 and TRBJ1-2; no clear D. The CDR3 is 14 residues long. V lost 4 bases to trimming and J lost 2 bases, with 12 bases between them. Per the germline V gene, CDR1 is SGDLS and CDR2 is YYNGEE.

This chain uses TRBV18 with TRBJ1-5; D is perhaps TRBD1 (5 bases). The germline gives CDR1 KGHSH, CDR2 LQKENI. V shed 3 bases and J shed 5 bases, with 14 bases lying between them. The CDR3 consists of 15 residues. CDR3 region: CASSPSRDRDQPQHF. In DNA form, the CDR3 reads TGTGCCAGCTCACCCTCGCGGGACCGGGATCAGCCCCAGCATTTT.

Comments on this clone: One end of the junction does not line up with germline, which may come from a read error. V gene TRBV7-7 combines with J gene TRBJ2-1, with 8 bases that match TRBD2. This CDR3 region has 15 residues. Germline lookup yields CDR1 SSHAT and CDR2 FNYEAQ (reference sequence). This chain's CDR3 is CASSPRGASYNEQFF. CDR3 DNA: TGTGCTAGCAGCCCGCGGGGGGCCTCCTACAATGAGCAGTTCTTC.

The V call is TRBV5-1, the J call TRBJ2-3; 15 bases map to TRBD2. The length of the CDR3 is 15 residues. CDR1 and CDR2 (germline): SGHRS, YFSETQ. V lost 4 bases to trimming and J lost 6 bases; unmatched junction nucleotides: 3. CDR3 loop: CASSRTSGGADTQYF. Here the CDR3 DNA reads TGCGCCAGCAGCCGGACTAGCGGGGGGGCGGATACGCAGTATTTT. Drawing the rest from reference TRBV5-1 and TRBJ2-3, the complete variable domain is KAGVTQTPRYLIKTRGQQVTLSCSPISGHRSVSWYQQTPGQGLQFLFEYFSETQRNKGNFPGRFSGRQFSNSRSEMNVSTLELGDSALYLCASSRTSGGADTQYFGPGTRLTVL.

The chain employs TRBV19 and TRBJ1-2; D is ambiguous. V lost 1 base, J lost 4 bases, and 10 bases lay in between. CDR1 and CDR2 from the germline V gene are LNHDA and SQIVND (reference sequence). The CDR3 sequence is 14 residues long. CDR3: CASSIAASPYGYTF. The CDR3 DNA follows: TGTGCCAGTAGTATAGCGGCCTCGCCCTATGGCTACACCTTC.

The CDR3 DNA sequence: TGTGCTAGTGGTGGGGGACGGATCCAAGAGACCCAGTACTTC. It yields the protein CASGGGRIQETQYF. This chain joins TRBV12-5 and TRBJ2-5; D is possibly TRBD1 or TRBD2 (5 bases each). V lost 5 bases and J 1 base, leaving 11 bases between the germline ends. The CDR3 is made up of 14 amino acids. Germline CDR1 LGHNT, CDR2 FRNRAP.

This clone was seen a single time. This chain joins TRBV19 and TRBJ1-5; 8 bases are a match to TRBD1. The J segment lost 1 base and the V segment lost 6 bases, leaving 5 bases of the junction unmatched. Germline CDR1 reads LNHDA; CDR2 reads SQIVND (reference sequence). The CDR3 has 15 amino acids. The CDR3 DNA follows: TGTGCCAGTAGCTATACAGGGGGAAGCAATCAGCCCCAGCATTTT. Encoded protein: CASSYTGGSNQPQHF.

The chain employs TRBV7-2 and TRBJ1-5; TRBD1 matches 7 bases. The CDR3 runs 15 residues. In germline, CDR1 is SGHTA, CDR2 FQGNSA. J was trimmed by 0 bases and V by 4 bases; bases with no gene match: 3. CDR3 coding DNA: TGTGCCAGCAGCTCGGGACAGCATAGCAATCAGCCCCAGCATTTT. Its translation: CASSSGQHSNQPQHF.

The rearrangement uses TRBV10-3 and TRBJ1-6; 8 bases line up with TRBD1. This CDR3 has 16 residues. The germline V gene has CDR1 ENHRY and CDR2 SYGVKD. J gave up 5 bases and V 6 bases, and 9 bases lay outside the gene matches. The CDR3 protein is CAISPGTGRNNSPLHF. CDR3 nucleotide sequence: TGTGCCATCAGCCCAGGGACAGGTAGAAATAATTCACCCCTCCACTTT.

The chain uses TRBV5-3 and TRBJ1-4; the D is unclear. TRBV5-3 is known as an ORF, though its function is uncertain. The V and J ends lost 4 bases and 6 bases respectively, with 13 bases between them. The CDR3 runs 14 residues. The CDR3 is CARSTPLRDEKLFF. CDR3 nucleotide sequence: TGTGCCAGAAGCACCCCGTTGAGGGATGAAAAACTGTTTTTT.

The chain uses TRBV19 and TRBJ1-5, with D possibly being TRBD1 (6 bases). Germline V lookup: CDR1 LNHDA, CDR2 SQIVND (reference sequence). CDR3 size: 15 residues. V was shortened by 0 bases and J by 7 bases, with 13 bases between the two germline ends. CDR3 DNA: TGTGCCAGTAGTATAGATGGGGGCTACCAACAGCCCCAGCATTTT. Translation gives CASSIDGGYQQPQHF.

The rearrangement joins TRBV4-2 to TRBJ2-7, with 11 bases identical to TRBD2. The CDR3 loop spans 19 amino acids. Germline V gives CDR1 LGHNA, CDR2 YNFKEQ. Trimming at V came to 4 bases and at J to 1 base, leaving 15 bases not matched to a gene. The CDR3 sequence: CASSRLSGLAGGQSYEQYF. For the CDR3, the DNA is TGTGCCAGCAGCCGGTTATCGGGGCTAGCGGGAGGCCAATCCTACGAGCAGTACTTC.

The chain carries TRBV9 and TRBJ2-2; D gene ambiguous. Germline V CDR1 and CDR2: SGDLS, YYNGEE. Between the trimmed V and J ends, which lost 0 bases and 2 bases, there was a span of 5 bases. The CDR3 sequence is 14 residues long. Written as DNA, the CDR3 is TGTGCCAGCAGCGTAGTGGGAAACACCGGGGAGCTGTTTTTT. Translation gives CASSVVGNTGELFF.

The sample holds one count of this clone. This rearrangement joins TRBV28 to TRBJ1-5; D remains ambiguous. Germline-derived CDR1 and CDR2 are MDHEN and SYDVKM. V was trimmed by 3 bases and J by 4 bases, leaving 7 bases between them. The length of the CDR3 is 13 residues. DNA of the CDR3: TGTGCCAGCAGTTTTTGGGCGAATCAGCCCCAGCATTTT. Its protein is CASSFWANQPQHF.

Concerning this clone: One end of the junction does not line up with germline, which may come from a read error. CDR3 protein: CASSPVLAGGQDF. The DNA for the CDR3 is TGTGCCAGCAGTCCCGTCCTAGCGGGGGGGCAAGATTTT. The chain employs TRBV12-3 or TRBV12-4 and TRBJ2-3; 12 nucleotides line up with TRBD2. This CDR3 has 13 amino acids.

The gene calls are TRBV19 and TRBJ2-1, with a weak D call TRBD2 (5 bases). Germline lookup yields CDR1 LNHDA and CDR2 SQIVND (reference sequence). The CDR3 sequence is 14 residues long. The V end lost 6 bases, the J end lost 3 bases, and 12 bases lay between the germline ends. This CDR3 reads CASRTRLLYNEQFF. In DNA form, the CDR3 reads TGTGCCAGTAGGACCCGACTACTCTACAATGAGCAGTTCTTC.

DNA for the CDR3: TGTGCCAGCAGCTTAGCGGGAAACCCAAGTCATCTCGAGCAGTACTTC. This encodes CASSLAGNPSHLEQYF. The gene calls are TRBV7-2 and TRBJ2-7; D is undetermined. The CDR3 extends over 16 amino acids. Trimming stripped 0 bases from V and 6 bases from J, with 18 bases between. Germline-derived CDR1 and CDR2 are SGHTA and FQGNSA.

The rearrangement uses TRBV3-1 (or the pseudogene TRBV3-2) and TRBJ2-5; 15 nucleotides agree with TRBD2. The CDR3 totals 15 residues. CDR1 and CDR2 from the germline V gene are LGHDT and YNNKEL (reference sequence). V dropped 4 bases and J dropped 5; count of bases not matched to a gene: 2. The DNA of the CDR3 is TGTGCCAGCAGCCGGACTAGCGGGGGGGCGGAGACCCAGTACTTC. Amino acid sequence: CASSRTSGGAETQYF.

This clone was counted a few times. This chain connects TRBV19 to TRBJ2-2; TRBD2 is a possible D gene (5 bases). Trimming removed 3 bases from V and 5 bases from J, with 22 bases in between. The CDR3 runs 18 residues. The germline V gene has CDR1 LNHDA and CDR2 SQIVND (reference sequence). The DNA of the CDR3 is TGTGCCAGTAGTATTCCCTTGGCGGGCGGCGGTAGGACCGGGGAGCTGTTTTTT. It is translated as CASSIPLAGGGRTGELFF.

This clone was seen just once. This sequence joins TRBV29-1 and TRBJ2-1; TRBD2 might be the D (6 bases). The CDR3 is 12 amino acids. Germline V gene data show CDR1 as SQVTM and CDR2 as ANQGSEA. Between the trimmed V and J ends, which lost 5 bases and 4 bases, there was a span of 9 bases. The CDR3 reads CSVWDLYNEQFF. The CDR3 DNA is TGCAGCGTTTGGGACTTGTACAATGAGCAGTTCTTC.

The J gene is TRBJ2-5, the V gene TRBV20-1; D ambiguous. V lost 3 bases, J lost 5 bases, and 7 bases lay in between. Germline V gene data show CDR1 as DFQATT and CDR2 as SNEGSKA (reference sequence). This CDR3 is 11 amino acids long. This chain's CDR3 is CSASKRETQYF. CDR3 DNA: TGCAGTGCTAGCAAACGGGAGACCCAGTACTTC.

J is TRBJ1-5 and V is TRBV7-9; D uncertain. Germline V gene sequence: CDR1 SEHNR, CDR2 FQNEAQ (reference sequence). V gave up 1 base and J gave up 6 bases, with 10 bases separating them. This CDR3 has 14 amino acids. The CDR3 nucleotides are TGTGCCAGCAGCTTAGGCAATAGGGCTCAGCCCCAGCATTTT. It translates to CASSLGNRAQPQHF.

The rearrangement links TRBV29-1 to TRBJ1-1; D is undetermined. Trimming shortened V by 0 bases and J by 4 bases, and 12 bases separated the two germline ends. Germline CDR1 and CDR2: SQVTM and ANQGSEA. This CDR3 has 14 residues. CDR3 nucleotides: TGCAGCGTTGAAGAAAGTGGAGGGCTCACTGAAGCTTTCTTT. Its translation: CSVEESGGLTEAFF.